This T cell receptor beta chain comes out of a study of blood T cell repertoires in COVID-19. This CDR3 is built from 16 residues. TCRdb's table, derived via immunoSEQ multiplex PCR, lists solely in-frame clones and lacks some. The sample consists of 140,000 to 150,000 clones, around 83% of them appearing once. The TCR sequence derives from a human donor with acute or convalescent COVID-19. The donor label of this sample is uncertain. This chain uses TRBV21-1 with TRBJ2-1; the D segment call TRBD2 is taken from the table without a DNA check. TRBV21-1 is described as a pseudogene. Sequences were obtained from peripheral blood. The CDR3 DNA follows: TGTGCCAGCAGCACACTCGATTCCGGCGGCTACAATGAGCAGTTCTTC. Translating gives CASSTLDSGGYNEQFF.